These T cell receptor beta chains were read from a single sample in a study of chemoradiotherapy in HPV16-positive cancers. The table came from immunoSEQ multiplex PCR; TCRdb's copy has only in-frame clones and leaves some out. The table lists some 8,900 clones, 70% to 90% of them singletons, with roughly 4% in the top ten. This specimen consisted of blood, obtained from a patient who underwent chemoradiotherapy. The receptors were sampled from a human donor with HPV-associated anogenital cancer. Both conserved end residues are part of each CDR3. The D gene is left open where the match is weak. Clone size is not always given. Where it is, it says once, few, many or a class for expanded clones.

V,D,size,J,CDR3,DNA
TRBV30,-,-,TRBJ2-3,CAWSVLGLGTDTQYF,TGTGCCTGGAGTGTCCTGGGGCTCGGCACAGATACGCAGTATTTT
TRBV5-1,TRBD2,-,TRBJ2-3,CASSELRTSGGFTSLTDTQYF,TGCGCCAGCAGCGAACTTCGGACTAGCGGGGGGTTCACATCCCTCACAGATACGCAGTATTTT
TRBV6-1,-,-,TRBJ2-7,CASSEVGTTGEQYF,TGTGCCAGCAGTGAAGTTGGGACTACAGGGGAGCAGTACTTC
TRBV7-8,-,-,TRBJ1-1,CASSWGNTEAFF,TGTGCCAGCAGCTGGGGGAACACTGAAGCTTTCTTT
TRBV6-6,TRBD1,-,TRBJ1-2,CASTLQGQGGYTF,TGTGCCAGCACACTACAGGGACAGGGGGGCTACACCTTC
TRBV5-1,-,-,TRBJ1-6,CASSLAGTGGSPLHF,TGCGCCAGCAGCTTGGCCGGGACGGGAGGTTCACCCCTCCACTTT
TRBV19,-,-,TRBJ2-3,CASKADTQYF,TGTGCCAGTAAGGCAGATACGCAGTATTTT
TRBV2,-,-,TRBJ2-3,CASEGSTDTQYF,TGTGCCAGCGAGGGTAGCACAGATACGCAGTATTTT
TRBV9,TRBD1,-,TRBJ1-1,CASSDGDRGGHTEAFF,TGTGCCAGCAGCGACGGGGACAGGGGGGGGCACACTGAAGCTTTCTTT
TRBV28,TRBD2,-,TRBJ2-3,CASSFLAGVGTQYF,TGTGCCAGCAGTTTCCTAGCGGGAGTGGGTACGCAGTATTTT
TRBV21-1,-,-,TRBJ1-1,CASATGEPQMNTEAFF,TGTGCCAGCGCCACAGGGGAACCCCAGATGAACACTGAAGCTTTCTTT
TRBV14,TRBD1,-,TRBJ2-1,CASSQVDRGEQFF,TGTGCCAGCAGCCAAGTAGACAGGGGTGAGCAGTTCTTC
TRBV19,-,-,TRBJ1-2,CASPSDRLGYGYTF,TGTGCCAGTCCGTCGGACAGATTAGGCTATGGCTACACCTTC
TRBV9,-,once,TRBJ2-5,CASSVLGGVGAQYF,TGTGCCAGCAGCGTATTGGGGGGAGTCGGGGCCCAGTACTTC
TRBV7-2,-,-,TRBJ1-6,CASSSQPNSPLHF,TGTGCCAGCAGCTCTCAACCTAATTCACCCCTCCACTTT
TRBV10-3,TRBD1,-,TRBJ1-2,CATSGTGTDYGYTF,TGTGCCACCTCGGGGACAGGGACGGACTATGGCTACACCTTC
TRBV19,-,-,TRBJ1-2,CASRTSPGDGYTF,TGTGCCAGTAGGACGTCTCCGGGGGACGGCTACACCTTC
TRBV6-5,-,-,TRBJ1-2,CASSYSYPMDYGYTF,TGTGCCAGCAGTTACTCGTATCCCATGGACTATGGCTACACCTTC
TRBV5-4,TRBD1,-,TRBJ2-7,CASSLGDRAYEQYF,TGTGCCAGCAGCTTGGGGGACAGGGCCTACGAGCAGTACTTC
TRBV5-1,-,-,TRBJ2-1,CASSFGVQANYNEQFF,TGCGCTAGCAGTTTTGGGGTACAGGCGAACTACAATGAGCAGTTCTTC